The 2 T cell receptor beta chains listed next were all sequenced from one sample in a study of T cells in Graves' hyperthyroidism and ophthalmopathy. RNA transcripts were the template for amplifying TCR beta CDR3 regions. The primer set for the first-round RT-PCR of the TCR CDR3 was HTBI. TCRdb re-called the multiplex PCR reads with MiXCR, one entry per CDR3 protein. This table holds fewer than 650,000 distinct CDR3 sequences, around 15% found once. The sequenced material came from blood. The receptor source for this set is a woman aged 40 to 49 with Graves' hyperthyroidism.

This clonotype was detected a few times. The J gene is TRBJ2-1, the V gene TRBV19, with a tentative D call TRBD2 (6 bases). There are 14 residues in the CDR3. The germline CDR1 and CDR2 sequences are LNHDA and SQIVND (reference sequence). Trimming removed 6 bases at V and 9 bases at J, with 18 bases between. The DNA for the CDR3 is TGTGCCAGTAGGACGCTTGGAGGGGTCAGTGAGCAGTTCTTC. It codes for CASRTLGGVSEQFF.

The chain joins TRBV4-1 to TRBJ2-2; possibly TRBD2 for D (5 bases). Per the germline V gene, CDR1 is MGHRA and CDR2 is YSYEKL. The CDR3 length is 15 residues. V was trimmed by 2 bases and J by 4 bases, leaving 11 bases between them. CDR3 DNA sequence: TGCGCCAGCAGCCAAATCTCTAGCAGCACCGGGGAGCTGTTTTTT. Its protein is CASSQISSSTGELFF.